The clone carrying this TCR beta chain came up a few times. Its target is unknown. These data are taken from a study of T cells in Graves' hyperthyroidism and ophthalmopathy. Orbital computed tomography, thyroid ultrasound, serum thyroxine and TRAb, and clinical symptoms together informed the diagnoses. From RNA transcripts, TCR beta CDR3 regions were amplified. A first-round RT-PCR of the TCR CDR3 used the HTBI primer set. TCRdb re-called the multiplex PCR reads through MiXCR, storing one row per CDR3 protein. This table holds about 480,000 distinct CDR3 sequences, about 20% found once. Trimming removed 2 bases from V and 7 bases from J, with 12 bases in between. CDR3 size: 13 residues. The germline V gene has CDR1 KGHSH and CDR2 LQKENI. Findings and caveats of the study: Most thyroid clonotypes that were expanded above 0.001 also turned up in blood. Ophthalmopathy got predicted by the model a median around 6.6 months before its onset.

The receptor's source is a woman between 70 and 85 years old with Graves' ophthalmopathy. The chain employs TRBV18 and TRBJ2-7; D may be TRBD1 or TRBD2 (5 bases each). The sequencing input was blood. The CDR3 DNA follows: TGTGCCAGCTCACCAGACCTAGCAGGGGAGCAGTACTTC. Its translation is CASSPDLAGEQYF.